The rows below give T cell receptor beta chains drawn from one sample of a study of blood T cell repertoires in COVID-19. Profiled with immunoSEQ multiplex PCR; TCRdb holds only in-frame clones, not every one. Of about 200,000 clones listed, 70% to 90% are singletons. The sample consisted of peripheral blood. These receptors all come from a man aged 35-49 years with active or convalescent COVID-19. CDR3s include the opening cysteine and the closing phenylalanine or tryptophan. The D gene is left open where the match is weak. Clone size is shown for a subset of rows, as once, few, many or a class of expanded clone.

v_call,cdr3_length,j_call,clone_size,d_call,cdr3_aa,cdr3_nt
TRBV11-2,16,TRBJ2-1,NA,TRBD2,CASSFKSSGGYNEQFF,TGTGCCAGCAGCTTCAAGTCTAGCGGGGGCTACAATGAGCAGTTCTTC
TRBV5-6,15,TRBJ2-5,few,NA,CASSPSTGRSETQYF,TGTGCCAGCAGCCCGTCGACAGGGAGGTCAGAGACCCAGTACTTC
TRBV11-3,16,TRBJ2-1,NA,TRBD2,CASSLSIAGVYNEQFF,TGTGCCAGCAGCTTATCCATAGCGGGGGTGTACAATGAGCAGTTCTTC
TRBV19,16,TRBJ2-6,once,TRBD1,CASKDRALSGANVLTF,TGTGCCAGTAAAGACAGGGCCCTATCTGGGGCCAACGTCCTGACTTTC
TRBV7-9,12,TRBJ1-1,NA,NA,CASSLIGLEAFF,TGTGCCAGCAGCTTAATTGGACTTGAAGCTTTCTTT
TRBV7-2,15,TRBJ2-7,once,TRBD1,CASSFRGGSTYEQYF,TGTGCCAGCAGCTTTCGAGGGGGCTCCACCTACGAGCAGTACTTC
TRBV29-1,17,TRBJ1-1,NA,TRBD1,CSVAQTTWTGGLGEAFF,TGCAGCGTCGCACAGACTACTTGGACAGGGGGTCTGGGTGAAGCTTTCTTT
TRBV28,14,TRBJ2-7,NA,TRBD1,CASSPTWTGGGWYF,TGTGCCAGCAGTCCCACGTGGACAGGGGGCGGTTGGTACTTC
TRBV28,16,TRBJ1-2,NA,TRBD1,CASSSIGTGDGYGYTF,TGTGCCAGCAGTTCTATAGGGACAGGGGACGGCTATGGCTACACCTTC
TRBV28,14,TRBJ2-2,once,NA,CASSLVGEGGELFF,TGTGCCAGCAGTTTAGTGGGAGAGGGCGGGGAGCTGTTTTTT
TRBV9,13,TRBJ2-5,NA,TRBD2,CASSKDGSGGQYF,TGTGCCAGCAGCAAAGACGGGAGCGGGGGGCAGTACTTC
TRBV7-9,14,TRBJ2-3,NA,TRBD2,CASSLIRGGDTQYF,TGTGCCAGCAGCTTAATCCGGGGGGGAGATACGCAGTATTTT
TRBV7-2,17,TRBJ2-3,NA,TRBD1,CASSDPKGTVATDTQYF,TGTGCCAGCAGCGACCCGAAGGGGACAGTTGCGACAGATACGCAGTATTTT
TRBV3-1/TRBV3-2,17,TRBJ2-7,NA,TRBD2,CASSQETSGGLSYEQYF,TGTGCCAGCAGCCAAGAAACTAGCGGGGGCCTGAGCTACGAGCAGTACTTC